Included here is one TCR beta chain sequence, with context. Its antigen is not identified. This record belongs to a study of vaccination effects on CD4 cells after COVID-19. Findings of the study overall: Clones arising from infection and from vaccination showed marked clonal contraction late after vaccination.

Antigen-specific CD4+ T cells were expanded (with viral peptide pools) by the ViraFEST assay ahead of sequencing. The authors isolated CD4+ T cells after around 11 days of culture. Negative nucleocapsid antibody tests before and after vaccination confirmed no previous SARS-CoV-2 infection. IL-2 at 10 IU/ml and peptides at 9.5 to 10 ug/ml were added to cultured PBMC, more than 1.5 million per well. The protocol was immunoSEQ multiplex PCR, while the TCRdb copy is restricted to in-frame clones and leaves out a portion. This sample has about 63,000 clones, with about 80% found just once. V was pared by 0 bases and J by 2 bases, with 11 bases between. The CDR3 is 17 amino acids. Germline V CDR1 and CDR2: SGHDN, FVKESK.

The V call is TRBV14, the J call TRBJ1-6; D may be TRBD1 (5 bases). This clonotype was sampled from a human donor who received a COVID-19 vaccine. Sequences were derived from CD4+ T cells from PBMCs cultured with HCoV-OC43 spike peptides, sampled before COVID-19 vaccination. Noted subset: HCoV-OC43 spike overlapping peptide pool stimulation. This CDR3 is CASSQDSGEAYNSPLHF. The DNA of the CDR3 is TGTGCCAGCAGCCAAGATTCGGGGGAAGCCTATAATTCACCCCTCCACTTT.